The 3 T cell receptor beta chains given below trace back to one sample, sequenced in a study of T cells in Graves' hyperthyroidism and ophthalmopathy. RNA transcripts provided the source from which TCR beta CDR3 regions were amplified. First-round RT-PCR with HTBI primers amplified the TCR CDR3 region. TCRdb re-called the multiplex PCR reads with MiXCR, one entry per CDR3 protein. The sample gives about 840,000 distinct CDR3 sequences, more than 30% of which show up once; approximately 8.7% is in the top ten. The sequenced sample consisted of blood. The receptors originated from a man aged 18 to 30 with Graves' hyperthyroidism.

In regard to this clonotype: The junction and the germline gene differ at one end; a read error may be behind it. The rearrangement joins TRBV19 to TRBJ1-5, with a tentative D call TRBD1 (6 bases). Germline V lookup: CDR1 LNHDA, CDR2 SQIVND (reference sequence). This CDR3 spans 14 amino acids. The DNA for the CDR3 is TGTGTCAGTAGTACGGGACAAAACAATCAGCCCCAGCATTTT. It codes for CVSSTGQNNQPQHF.

The chain joins TRBV15 to TRBJ2-6; TRBD1 matches at 7 bases. The CDR3 covers 19 residues. Per the germline V gene, CDR1 is LNHNV and CDR2 is YYDKDF (reference sequence). V lost 3 bases and J lost 2; bases outside the gene matches: 13. CDR3 in amino acids: CATSSPWTGFVTGANVLTF. The CDR3 DNA reads as TGTGCCACCAGCAGCCCCTGGACAGGATTCGTAACTGGGGCCAACGTCCTGACTTTC.

This clonotype was counted at least ten times. This sequence joins TRBV29-1 and TRBJ1-1; D is unresolved. This CDR3 comprises 12 residues. With 6 bases removed from V and 1 base from J, the gap between germline ends came to 9 bases. Germline CDR1 SQVTM, CDR2 ANQGSEA. CDR3 nucleotide sequence: TGCAGCGTCCTTTCTAGGAACACTGAAGCTTTCTTT. The encoded protein is CSVLSRNTEAFF.